The present T cell receptor (beta chain) was sequenced within a study of spatial heterogeneity in lung cancer. TCRdb redid the calling of the 5' RACE reads with MiXCR, one entry per CDR3 protein. In the table there are more than 95,000 distinct CDR3 sequences, 12% of which are singletons. Germline V gene data show CDR1 as SGHTA and CDR2 as FQGTGA. The CDR3 runs 15 residues. V was trimmed by 3 bases and J by 7 bases, leaving 16 bases between them. Time point here: blood at routine non-recurrence follow-up after resection. The authors sequenced whole RNA from tumor, nontumor lung or frozen PBMC without sorting.

The sequences come from PBMCs, collected at follow-up. This chain uses TRBV7-3 with TRBJ2-1; tentatively, D is TRBD1 or TRBD2 (6 bases each). This clonotype was obtained from a male donor with early-stage non-small cell lung cancer. CDR3 nucleotides: TGTGCCAGCAGCTTTCGGGGGACATCAACTAATGAGCAGTTCTTC. It is translated as CASSFRGTSTNEQFF.